This TCR beta chain was observed in a study of T-cell reconstitution after alpha-beta-depleted transplantation in children. A few counts support this clonotype. No antigen is known for it. Study-level findings and limits: There were reportedly several hundred expanded graft clones from which alpha-beta T cells came about two months after transplant. Newly produced T cells mostly provided counts and TCRbeta diversity after one year, as hyperexpanded clones declined. Some patients' high day-60 TCRbeta diversity was attributed to recipient cells surviving conditioning.

A TCRbeta library incorporating unique molecular identifiers was prepared. TCRdb reanalysed the PCR reads using MiXCR and keeps one entry per CDR3 protein. The table shows about 980,000 distinct CDR3 sequences, with less than 30% occurring only once. Germline CDR1 is SGHVS and CDR2 is FNYEAQ. The CDR3 has 17 amino acids. Trimming took 3 bases from V and 3 from J, leaving 21 bases between them. The input for sequencing was PBMCs, mostly from graft donor cells, taken 360 days after TCRalphabeta/CD19-depleted stem cell transplant. The J gene is TRBJ2-7, the V gene TRBV7-6; D is unclear. The clonotype originates from a boy under three years old who had a stem cell transplant for SCID, so the T cells may come from the graft donor. The CDR3 reads CASSFIPAGPNHYEQYF. CDR3 DNA sequence: TGTGCCAGCAGCTTCATACCGGCCGGCCCAAACCACTACGAGCAGTACTTC.